This TCR beta chain was documented in a study of T cell responses to AZD1222 COVID-19 vaccine (dated by TCRdb to 2020 to 2022). Regarding the complete study: AZD1222 recipients with second doses at about 4 weeks or about 12 weeks were pooled, because spike-specific TCR depth and breadth did not differ between schedules. TCR sequencing was performed for 230 to 250 trial participants, of whom around 200 were given two doses of AZD1222 and approximately 25 were given two doses of MenACWY control vaccine. Trial participants were enrolled by age into 18-55, 56-69 and 70-plus year subgroups, with approximately 150, 30 and 60 TCR-sequenced participants respectively. What the work shows at the level of the full study, not this receptor alone: Reportedly, almost half of the unique spike-specific TCRs recognized epitopes lying outside the regions that are mutated in the B.1.351 and B.1.1.7 variants. In the small 56-69-year group, the increase in depth fell short of significance, most likely because of low power. No day 14 peak-response samples were available, so repertoires were characterized only after the peak T cell response. Most participants were white British and females outnumbered males, and the authors suggested that clonal diversity may have been underestimated. Conclusions about previously exposed vaccinees were limited because only six or seven AZD1222 recipients were SARS-CoV-2 seropositive at baseline. Spike-specific TCR breadth and depth rose significantly after two AZD1222 doses compared with day 0 and with MenACWY recipients. The vaccine-associated CD4 TCRs covered the entire spike protein, and the dominant responses fell in regions 160-218 and 743-854.

The CDR3 runs 12 amino acids, cysteine and phenylalanine included. This entry keeps only the CDR3 DNA: 36 bases, framed from base 1. Germline trimming: 8 bases from V, 3 bases from J; junction bases outside gene matches: 3. The CDR1 and CDR2 encoded by the germline V gene are MDHEN and SYDVKM. The CDR3 regions of human TCRbeta chains were analyzed by immunosequencing. The published analysis was carried out like this. Repertoire TCRs were checked for matches against a reference library of SARS-CoV-2-specific TCRs that had been generated using the MIRA antigen-specificity platform. Breadth was defined as the fraction of unique TCRs that were SARS-CoV-2-associated. Depth was defined as the fraction of total T cells that were SARS-CoV-2-associated. Using the MIRA data, each spike-specific TCR was assigned both to the spike region to which the TCR was reactive and to a CD4 or CD8 class. Log10-transformed breadth and depth values were compared by one-way ANOVA with Sidak's multiple comparisons tests. Imported from immuneACCESS, the table was reduced by TCRdb to in-frame sequences with V and J called. These copies leave out some clones; in studies compared against another copy, an unresolved V gene accounts for under half, and the cause of the remainder is not known. V and J calls and clone size come straight from that table; D and trimming were deduced from the DNA. The table for this sample lists approximately 150,000 clones; around 89% of them were counted only once. The leading ten clones occupy just over 5% of the sample.

The meaning of the sample's time point label: baseline before first vaccination. Vaccinee samples came from UK trials COV001 and COV002, including a single-blind randomized controlled phase 2/3 trial of AZD1222 (ChAdOx1 nCoV-19) in healthy adults. For TCRbeta chain sequencing, PBMC samples were collected from trial participants at day 0 and at day 28 after the second dose. Concerning this clone: Its binding antigen is unknown. Base qualities are not at hand, and no much larger clone is one base apart.

Here the chain combines TRBV28 and TRBJ2-7, with TRBD2 identical over 8 junction bases. The receptor was derived from an adult in good health. The starting material was peripheral blood, obtained on day 0 of AZD1222 vaccination. The base sequence is TGTGCCAGCGGGACTAGTGGCTACGAGCAGTACTTC. Protein translation: CASGTSGYEQYF. Joined to the reference TRBV28 and TRBJ2-7 proteins, this CDR3 gives the full variable domain: DVKVTQSSRYLVKRTGEKVFLECVQDMDHENMFWYRQDPGLGLRLIYFSYDVKMKEKGDIPEGYSVSREKKERFSLILESASTNQTSMYLCASGTSGYEQYFGPGTRLTVT.